This paragraph covers one T cell receptor beta chain sequence. Its matching antigen is unknown. Following an approximately 11-day culture, CD4+ T cells were purified. Of the BNT162b2 and mRNA-1273 vaccines, participants received two doses of one or the other. Nobody among the vaccine recipients had prior SARS-CoV-2 infection (nucleocapsid antibodies were negative). The sample originates from a study of vaccination effects on CD4 cells after COVID-19. Across the study: PBMC cultures contained over 1.5 million cells per well, 10 IU/ml IL-2 and around 9.4 ug/ml peptides. Study-wide results and limits: Convalescent patients numbered few in the study; early post-infection timepoints were missing entirely. Just 1 of 255 vaccine-induced clones in healthy recipients was cross-reactive.

The method was immunoSEQ multiplex PCR; TCRdb's version includes in-frame clones alone and lacks a portion of them. This table holds about 45,000 clones, 72% found once. Trimming removed 4 bases at V and 3 bases at J, with 15 bases between. The CDR3 has 15 residues. From germline, CDR1 is MGHDK and CDR2 SYGVNS. Sequences were derived from CD4+ T cells from PBMCs cultured without peptide, sampled after COVID-19 vaccination. The rearrangement joins TRBV25-1 to TRBJ1-2, with D perhaps TRBD1 (5 bases). This sequence was found in a human donor who received a COVID-19 vaccine. This CDR3 is CASSGNFGADYGYTF. The CDR3 region has the DNA TGTGCCAGCAGTGGCAACTTCGGGGCCGACTATGGCTACACCTTC.